The rows below give T cell receptor beta chains drawn from one sample of a study of cytomegalovirus exposure and HLA in healthy donors. Produced via immunoSEQ multiplex PCR; TCRdb's table is partial and in-frame only. The table has 150,000 to 200,000 clones, approximately 78% seen once. Sequenced material: PBMCs. Every receptor here comes from a woman under 30 in good health and CMV-seronegative. Both conserved end residues are part of each CDR3.

v_call	j_call	cdr3_aa
TRBV7-6	TRBJ1-4	CASSLPPGGKREKLFF
TRBV6-6	TRBJ1-1	CASSFFQGDANTEAFF
TRBV28	TRBJ1-2	CASSSHSSANYGYTF
TRBV5-1	TRBJ2-3	CASSLGTSGSANTQYF
TRBV5-1	TRBJ2-1	CASSHGDRVAQGEQFF
TRBV19	TRBJ1-2	CASTLGRTGGGYTF
TRBV6-6	TRBJ2-2	CASNGANTGELFF
TRBV14	TRBJ2-7	CASSLGRTEQYF
TRBV19	TRBJ2-1	CASNAGELQYEQFF
TRBV27	TRBJ1-2	CASSLSAGGYGYTF
TRBV5-4	TRBJ1-2	CASSSGQLNYGYTF
TRBV4-2	TRBJ1-6	CASSQDIPRPSYNSPLHF
TRBV29-1	TRBJ1-1	CSGQGAAEAFF
TRBV6-5	TRBJ1-5	CASSPTGYGQPQHF
TRBV7-9	TRBJ1-4	CASSLDKEKLFF
TRBV19	TRBJ2-2	CASSSRGELFF
TRBV27	TRBJ2-3	CASSHLGVLGLAGGADTQYF
TRBV2	TRBJ1-3	CASSELAAVGNTIYF
TRBV11-2	TRBJ2-1	CASSLTTSGIKEQFF
TRBV7-9	TRBJ1-6	CASARRTGGNSPLHF
TRBV6-5	TRBJ2-2	CASRDRSITGELFF
TRBV18	TRBJ2-7	CASSPSTSAGGEQYF
TRBV5-1	TRBJ1-1	CASSMDRGFPGAFF
TRBV29-1	TRBJ2-3	CSARISDTQYF
TRBV6-5	TRBJ2-1	CASEDSENEQFF
TRBV7-6	TRBJ1-1	CASSSPGTGGPEAFF
TRBV19	TRBJ2-3	CASSPMGSGSTDTQYF
TRBV5-4	TRBJ2-7	CASSLGSWHEQYF
TRBV27	TRBJ2-1	CASSLKTSGNEQFF
TRBV18	TRBJ2-5	CASSPPGTGKETQYF
TRBV11-1	TRBJ2-7	CASSLENGNYYEQYF
TRBV28	TRBJ2-7	CASSFMTSGVSYEQYF
TRBV5-1	TRBJ1-3	CASSSQGAGNTIYF
TRBV5-1	TRBJ2-7	CASSLGTGVGYEQYF
TRBV29-1	TRBJ2-1	CSVWGSGGLYEQFF